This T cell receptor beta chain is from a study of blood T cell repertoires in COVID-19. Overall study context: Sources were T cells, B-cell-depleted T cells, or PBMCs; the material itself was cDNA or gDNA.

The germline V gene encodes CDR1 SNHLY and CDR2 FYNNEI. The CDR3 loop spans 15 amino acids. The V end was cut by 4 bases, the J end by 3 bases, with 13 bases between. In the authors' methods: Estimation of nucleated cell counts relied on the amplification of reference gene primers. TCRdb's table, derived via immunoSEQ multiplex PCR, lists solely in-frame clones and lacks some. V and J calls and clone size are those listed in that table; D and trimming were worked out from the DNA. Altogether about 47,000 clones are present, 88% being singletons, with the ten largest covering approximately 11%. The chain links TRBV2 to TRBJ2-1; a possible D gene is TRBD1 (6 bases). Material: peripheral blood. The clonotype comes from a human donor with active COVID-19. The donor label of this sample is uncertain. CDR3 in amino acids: CASSVGQGFYNEQFF. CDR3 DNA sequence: TGTGCCAGCAGTGTGGGGCAGGGGTTCTACAATGAGCAGTTCTTC.